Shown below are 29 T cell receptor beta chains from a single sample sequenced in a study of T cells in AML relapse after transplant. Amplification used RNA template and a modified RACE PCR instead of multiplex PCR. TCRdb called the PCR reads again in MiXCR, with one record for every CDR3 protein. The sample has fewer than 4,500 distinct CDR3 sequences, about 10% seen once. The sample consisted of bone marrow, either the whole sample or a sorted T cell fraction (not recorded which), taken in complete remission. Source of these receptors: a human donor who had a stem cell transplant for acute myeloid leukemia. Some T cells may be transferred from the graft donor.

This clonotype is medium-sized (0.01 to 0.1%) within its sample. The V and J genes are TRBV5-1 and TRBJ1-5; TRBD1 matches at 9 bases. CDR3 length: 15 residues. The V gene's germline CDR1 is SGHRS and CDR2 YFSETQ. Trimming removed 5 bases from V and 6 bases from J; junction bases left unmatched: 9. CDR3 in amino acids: CASSPGQGFPQPQHF. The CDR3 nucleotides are TGCGCCAGCAGTCCGGGACAGGGTTTTCCTCAGCCCCAGCATTTT.

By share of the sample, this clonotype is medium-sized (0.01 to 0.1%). The CDR3 DNA follows: TGTGCCACCAGTGAAACGGGACGGGAGCAGTTCTTC. Encoded protein: CATSETGREQFF. The V and J genes are TRBV24-1 and TRBJ2-1; either TRBD1 or TRBD2 may supply D (5 bases each). V lost 4 bases, J lost 10 bases, and 10 bases lay in between. The CDR3 totals 12 residues. The germline CDR1 and CDR2 sequences are KGHDR and SFDVKD.

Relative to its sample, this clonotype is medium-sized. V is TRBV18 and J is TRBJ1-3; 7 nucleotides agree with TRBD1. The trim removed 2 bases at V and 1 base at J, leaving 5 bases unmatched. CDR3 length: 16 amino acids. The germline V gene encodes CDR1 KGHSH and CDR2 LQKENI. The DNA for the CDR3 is TGTGCCAGCTCACCATGGGGACAGACGTCTGGAAACACCATATATTTT. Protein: CASSPWGQTSGNTIYF.

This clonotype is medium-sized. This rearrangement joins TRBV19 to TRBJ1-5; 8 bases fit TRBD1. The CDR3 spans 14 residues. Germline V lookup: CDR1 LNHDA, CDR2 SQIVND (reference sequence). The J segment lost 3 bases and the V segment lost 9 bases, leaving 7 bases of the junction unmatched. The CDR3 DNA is TGTGCCAGCCTTGGACAGGGCTACAATCAGCCCCAGCATTTT. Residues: CASLGQGYNQPQHF.

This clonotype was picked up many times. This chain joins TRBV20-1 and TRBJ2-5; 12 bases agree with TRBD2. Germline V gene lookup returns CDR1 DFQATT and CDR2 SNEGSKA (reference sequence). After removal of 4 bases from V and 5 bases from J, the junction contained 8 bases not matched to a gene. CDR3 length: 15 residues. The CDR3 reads CSATWTSGDPETQYF. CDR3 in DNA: TGCAGTGCTACCTGGACTAGCGGGGATCCGGAGACCCAGTACTTC.

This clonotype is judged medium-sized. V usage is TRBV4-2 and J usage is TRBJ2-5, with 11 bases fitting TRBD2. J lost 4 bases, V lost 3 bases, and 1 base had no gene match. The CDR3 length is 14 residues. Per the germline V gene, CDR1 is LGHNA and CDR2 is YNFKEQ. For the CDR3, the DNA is TGTGCCAGCAGCCAGGGGACTAGCGGAGAGACCCAGTACTTC. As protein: CASSQGTSGETQYF.

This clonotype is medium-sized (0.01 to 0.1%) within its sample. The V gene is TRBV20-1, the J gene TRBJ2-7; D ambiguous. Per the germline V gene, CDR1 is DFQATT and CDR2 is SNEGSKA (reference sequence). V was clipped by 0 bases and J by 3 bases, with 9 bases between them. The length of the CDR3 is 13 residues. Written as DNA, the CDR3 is TGCAGTGCTAGAGATCTTTCGGACTACGAGCAGTACTTC. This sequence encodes CSARDLSDYEQYF.

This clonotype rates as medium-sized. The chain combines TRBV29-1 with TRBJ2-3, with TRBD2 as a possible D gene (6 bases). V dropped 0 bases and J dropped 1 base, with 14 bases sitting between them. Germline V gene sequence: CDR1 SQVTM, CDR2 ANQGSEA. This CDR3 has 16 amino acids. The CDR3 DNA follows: TGCAGCGTTGAAGACCCACTAGCATCTCGCACAGATACGCAGTATTTT. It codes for CSVEDPLASRTDTQYF.

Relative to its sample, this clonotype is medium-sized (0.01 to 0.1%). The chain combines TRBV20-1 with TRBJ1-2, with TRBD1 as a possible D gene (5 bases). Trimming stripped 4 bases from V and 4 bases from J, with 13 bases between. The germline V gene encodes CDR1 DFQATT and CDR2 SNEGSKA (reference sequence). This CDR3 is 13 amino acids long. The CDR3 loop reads CSATPGTAYGYTF. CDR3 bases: TGCAGTGCTACCCCCGGGACGGCCTATGGCTACACCTTC.

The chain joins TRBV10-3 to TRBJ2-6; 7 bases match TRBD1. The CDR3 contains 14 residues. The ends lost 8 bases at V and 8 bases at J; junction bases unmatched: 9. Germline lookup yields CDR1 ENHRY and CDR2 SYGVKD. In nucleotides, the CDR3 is TGTGCCATCGCCACCGGCAGGGGGTCCAACGTCCTGACTTTC. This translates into CAIATGRGSNVLTF.

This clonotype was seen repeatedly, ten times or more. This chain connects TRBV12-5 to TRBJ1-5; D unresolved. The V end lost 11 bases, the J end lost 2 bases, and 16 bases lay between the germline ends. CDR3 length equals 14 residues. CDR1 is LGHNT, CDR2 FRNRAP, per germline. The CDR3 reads CARPEAFGNQPQHF. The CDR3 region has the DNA TGTGCTCGGCCCGAGGCTTTCGGCAATCAGCCCCAGCATTTT.

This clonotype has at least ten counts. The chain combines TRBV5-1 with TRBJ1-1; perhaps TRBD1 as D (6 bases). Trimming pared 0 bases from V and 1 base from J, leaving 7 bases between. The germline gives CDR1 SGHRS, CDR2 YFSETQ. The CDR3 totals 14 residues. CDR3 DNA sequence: TGCGCCAGCAGCTTGGGGGGGCCGAACACTGAAGCTTTCTTT. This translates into CASSLGGPNTEAFF.

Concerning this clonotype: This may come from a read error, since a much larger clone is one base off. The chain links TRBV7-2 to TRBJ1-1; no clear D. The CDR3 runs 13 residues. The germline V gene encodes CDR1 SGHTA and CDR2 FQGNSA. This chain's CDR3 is CANSLYGNTEAFF. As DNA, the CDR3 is TGTGCCAACAGCTTGTATGGGAACACTGAAGCTTTCTTT.

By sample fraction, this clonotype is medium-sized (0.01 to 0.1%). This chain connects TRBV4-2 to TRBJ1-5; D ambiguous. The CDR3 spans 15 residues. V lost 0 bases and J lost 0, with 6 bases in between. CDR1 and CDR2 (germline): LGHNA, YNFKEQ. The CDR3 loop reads CASSQEGPSNQPQHF. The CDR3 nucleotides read TGTGCCAGCAGCCAAGAGGGTCCTAGCAATCAGCCCCAGCATTTT.

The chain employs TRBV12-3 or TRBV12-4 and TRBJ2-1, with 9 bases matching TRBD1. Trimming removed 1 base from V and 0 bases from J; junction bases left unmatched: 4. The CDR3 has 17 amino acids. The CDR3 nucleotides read TGTGCCAGCAGTTTAGGAAGACAGGGGGACTCCTACAATGAGCAGTTCTTC. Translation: CASSLGRQGDSYNEQFF.

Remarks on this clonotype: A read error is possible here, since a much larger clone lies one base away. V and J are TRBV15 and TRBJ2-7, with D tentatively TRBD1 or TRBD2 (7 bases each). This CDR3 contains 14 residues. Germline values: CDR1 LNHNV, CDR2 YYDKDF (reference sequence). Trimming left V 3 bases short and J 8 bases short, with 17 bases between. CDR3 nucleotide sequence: TGTGCCACCAGCAGTCAGACAGGGAGGGACAAGCAGTACTTC. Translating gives CATSSQTGRDKQYF.

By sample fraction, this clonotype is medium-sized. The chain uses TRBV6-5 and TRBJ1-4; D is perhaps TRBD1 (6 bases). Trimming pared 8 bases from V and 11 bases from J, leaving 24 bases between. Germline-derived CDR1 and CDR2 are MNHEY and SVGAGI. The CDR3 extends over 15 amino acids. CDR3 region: CASGAGNQGRGKLFF. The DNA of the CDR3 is TGTGCCAGCGGCGCAGGAAACCAGGGGCGGGGGAAACTGTTTTTT.

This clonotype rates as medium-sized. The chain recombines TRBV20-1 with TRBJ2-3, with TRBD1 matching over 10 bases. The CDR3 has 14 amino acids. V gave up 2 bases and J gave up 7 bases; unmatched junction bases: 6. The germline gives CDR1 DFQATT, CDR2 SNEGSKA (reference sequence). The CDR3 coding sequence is TGCAGTGCTAGATGGACAGGGGGTGCCAATACGCAGTATTTT. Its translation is CSARWTGGANTQYF.

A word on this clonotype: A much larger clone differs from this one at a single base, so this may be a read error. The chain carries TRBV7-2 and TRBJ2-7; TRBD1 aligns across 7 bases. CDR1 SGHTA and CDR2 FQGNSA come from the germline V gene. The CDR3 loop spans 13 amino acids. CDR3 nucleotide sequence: TGTGTCAGCAGCTTAATAGACAGGGTCGAGCAGTACTTC. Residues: CVSSLIDRVEQYF.

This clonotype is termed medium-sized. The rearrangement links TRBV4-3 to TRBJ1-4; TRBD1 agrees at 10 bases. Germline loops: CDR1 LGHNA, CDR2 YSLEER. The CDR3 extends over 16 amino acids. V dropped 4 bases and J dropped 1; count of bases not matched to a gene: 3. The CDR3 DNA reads TGCGCCAGCAGCCTGGGACAGGGGATAACTAATGAAAAACTGTTTTTT. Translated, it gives CASSLGQGITNEKLFF.

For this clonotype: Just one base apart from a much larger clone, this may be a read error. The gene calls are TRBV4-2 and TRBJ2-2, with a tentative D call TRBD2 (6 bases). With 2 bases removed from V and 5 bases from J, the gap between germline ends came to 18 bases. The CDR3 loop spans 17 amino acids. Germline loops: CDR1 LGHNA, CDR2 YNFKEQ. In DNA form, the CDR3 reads TGTGCCAGCAGCCAAATCACCGGGTCTAGCGTTACCGGGGAGCTGTTTTTT. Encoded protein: CASSQITGSSVTGELFF.

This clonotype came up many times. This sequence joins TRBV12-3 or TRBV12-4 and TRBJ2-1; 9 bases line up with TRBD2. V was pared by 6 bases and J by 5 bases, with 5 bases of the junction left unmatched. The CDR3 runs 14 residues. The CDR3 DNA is TGTGCCAGCAGGACCAGCGGGGGGAACAATGAGCAGTTCTTC. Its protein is CASRTSGGNNEQFF.

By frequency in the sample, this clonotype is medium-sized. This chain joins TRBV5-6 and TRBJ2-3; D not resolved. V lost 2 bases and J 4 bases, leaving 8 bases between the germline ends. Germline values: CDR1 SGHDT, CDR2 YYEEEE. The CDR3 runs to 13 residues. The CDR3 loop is CASSLPMADTQYF. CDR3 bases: TGTGCCAGCAGCTTACCTATGGCAGATACGCAGTATTTT.

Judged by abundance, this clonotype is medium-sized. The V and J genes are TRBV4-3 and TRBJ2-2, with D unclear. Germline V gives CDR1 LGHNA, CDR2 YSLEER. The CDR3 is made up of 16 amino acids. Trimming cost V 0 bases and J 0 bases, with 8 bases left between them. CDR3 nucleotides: TGCGCCAGCAGCCAAGATCGCCGGGCGAACACCGGGGAGCTGTTTTTT. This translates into CASSQDRRANTGELFF.

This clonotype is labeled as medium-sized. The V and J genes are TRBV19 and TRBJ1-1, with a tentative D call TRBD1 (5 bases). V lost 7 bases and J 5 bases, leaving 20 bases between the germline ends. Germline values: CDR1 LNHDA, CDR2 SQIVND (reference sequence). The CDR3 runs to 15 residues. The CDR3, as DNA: TGTGCCAGTATCAGCGGGGCAGCCCAGGGTACTGAAGCTTTCTTT. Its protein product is CASISGAAQGTEAFF.

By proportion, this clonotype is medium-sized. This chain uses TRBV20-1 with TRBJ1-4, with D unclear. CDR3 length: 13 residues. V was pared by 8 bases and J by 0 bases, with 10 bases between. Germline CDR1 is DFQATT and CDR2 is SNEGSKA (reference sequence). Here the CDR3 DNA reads TGCAGTCCGACGACTGCAACTAATGAAAAACTGTTTTTT. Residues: CSPTTATNEKLFF.

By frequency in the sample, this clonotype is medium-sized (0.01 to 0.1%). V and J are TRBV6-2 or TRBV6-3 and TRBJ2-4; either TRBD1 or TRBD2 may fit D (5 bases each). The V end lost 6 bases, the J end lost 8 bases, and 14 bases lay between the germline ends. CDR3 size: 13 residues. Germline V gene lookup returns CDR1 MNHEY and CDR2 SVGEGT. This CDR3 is CASRRDLGDIQYF. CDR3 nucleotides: TGTGCCAGCAGGAGGGACCTCGGGGACATTCAGTACTTC.

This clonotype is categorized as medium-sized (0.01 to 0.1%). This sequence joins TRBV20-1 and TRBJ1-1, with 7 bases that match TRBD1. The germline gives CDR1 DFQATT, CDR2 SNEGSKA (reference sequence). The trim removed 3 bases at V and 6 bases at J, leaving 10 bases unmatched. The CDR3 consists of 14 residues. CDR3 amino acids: CSARDDRTGAEAFF. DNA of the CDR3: TGCAGTGCTAGGGATGATCGGACAGGCGCTGAAGCTTTCTTT.

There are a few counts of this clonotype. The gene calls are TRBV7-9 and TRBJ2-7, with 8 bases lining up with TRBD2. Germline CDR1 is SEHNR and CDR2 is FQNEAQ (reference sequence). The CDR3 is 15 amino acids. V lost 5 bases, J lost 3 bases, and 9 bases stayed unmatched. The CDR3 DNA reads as TGTGCCAGCAGCCCGCGGCGGAGCGGGGGCTACGAGCAGTACTTC. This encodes CASSPRRSGGYEQYF.